The next 9 T cell receptor beta chains were all read from a single sample in a study of shared clonotypes between healthy human individuals. Clones were sequenced by immunoSEQ multiplex PCR, and TCRdb holds only the in-frame ones, with some missing. The top ten hold more than 10% of the sample, which has about 500,000 clones, approximately 80% seen once. The material sequenced was PBMCs. The receptor source for this set is a woman aged 40 to 50 in good health. Some clones in this sample may be carry-over from other donors' samples.

The rearrangement links TRBV5-1 to TRBJ2-1; 7 nucleotides match TRBD2. The length of the CDR3 is 14 residues. With V trimmed by 5 bases and J by 5 bases, 7 bases remained unmatched. Germline values: CDR1 SGHRS, CDR2 YFSETQ. The CDR3 DNA sequence: TGCGCCAGCAGTTCGGCTAGCGGTCACAATGAGCAGTTCTTC. It yields the protein CASSSASGHNEQFF.

CDR3 region: CASTPAGGISQYF. DNA of the CDR3: TGTGCCAGCACCCCGGCAGGGGGAATCTCGCAGTACTTC. The rearrangement uses TRBV28 and TRBJ2-7; 7 positions agree with TRBD1. V was pared by 7 bases and J by 9 bases, with 12 bases of the junction left unmatched. The CDR3 loop spans 13 amino acids. Germline values: CDR1 MDHEN, CDR2 SYDVKM.

In this sample, this clone turned up a few times. The chain carries TRBV6-1 and TRBJ1-1; 9 bases are a match to TRBD1. This CDR3 region has 16 residues. Per the germline V gene, CDR1 is MNHNS and CDR2 is SASEGT. Trimming at V came to 1 base and at J to 4 bases, leaving 7 bases not matched to a gene. CDR3 sequence (DNA): TGTGCCAGCAGTGAAGGGACAGGGGATCTGGCCACTGAAGCTTTCTTT. Translating it yields CASSEGTGDLATEAFF.

Only one count was recorded for this clone. The chain combines TRBV7-2 with TRBJ2-7; 7 nucleotides agree with TRBD1. V gave up 3 bases and J gave up 6 bases; unmatched junction bases: 8. The V gene's germline CDR1 is SGHTA and CDR2 FQGNSA. The CDR3 extends over 14 amino acids. The CDR3: CASSFDRVSLEQYF. CDR3 in DNA: TGTGCCAGCAGCTTTGACAGGGTGTCCCTCGAGCAGTACTTC. Looking up the rest from reference TRBV7-2 and TRBJ2-7 gives the full variable domain: GAGVSQSPSNKVTEKGKDVELRCDPISGHTALYWYRQSLGQGLEFLIYFQGNSAPDKSGLPSDRFSAERTGGSVSTLTIQRTQQEDSAVYLCASSFDRVSLEQYFGPGTRLTVT.

The V gene is TRBV30, the J gene TRBJ1-5; D gene ambiguous. Trimming removed 0 bases from V and 5 bases from J, with 11 bases in between. Looked up from germline, CDR1 is GTSNPN and CDR2 is SVGIG (reference sequence). The CDR3 is 14 residues long. The CDR3 reads CAWSVAAAYQPQHF. Written as DNA, the CDR3 is TGTGCCTGGAGTGTTGCGGCAGCTTATCAGCCCCAGCATTTT. Filled out from reference TRBV30 and TRBJ1-5, the complete variable domain reads SQTIHQWPATLVQPVGSPLSLECTVEGTSNPNLYWYRQAAGRGLQLLFYSVGIGQISSEVPQNLSASRPQDRQFILSSKKLLLSDSGFYLCAWSVAAAYQPQHFGDGTRLSIL.

V and J are TRBV30 and TRBJ2-5, with TRBD2 matching 13 bases. The CDR3 totals 15 residues. CDR1 and CDR2 from the germline V gene are GTSNPN and SVGIG (reference sequence). V shed 5 bases, J shed 5 bases, and the junction held 8 bases outside the gene matches. As DNA, the CDR3 is TGTGCCTGGTGCTCGGGACTAGCGGGATCGGAGACCCAGTACTTC. Protein sequence: CAWCSGLAGSETQYF. The variable domain in full, with the rest retrieved from reference TRBV30 and TRBJ2-5, is SQTIHQWPATLVQPVGSPLSLECTVEGTSNPNLYWYRQAAGRGLQLLFYSVGIGQISSEVPQNLSASRPQDRQFILSSKKLLLSDSGFYLCAWCSGLAGSETQYFGPGTRLLVL.

V is TRBV4-2 and J is TRBJ2-3; 7 bases line up with TRBD2. J lost 1 base, V lost 8 bases, and 15 bases had no gene match. The CDR3 has 17 residues. CDR1 is LGHNA, CDR2 YNFKEQ, per germline. For the CDR3, the DNA is TGTGCCAGCCGCGCCTCCCTAGCGGACCTGGGCACAGATACGCAGTATTTT. This codes for CASRASLADLGTDTQYF.

V usage is TRBV9 and J usage is TRBJ2-3; D tentatively fits TRBD1 or TRBD2 (6 bases each). The CDR3 is made up of 13 amino acids. Trimming stripped 7 bases from V and 2 bases from J, with 11 bases between. Germline V CDR1 and CDR2: SGDLS, YYNGEE. CDR3 residues: CASGGGYTDTQYF. CDR3 in DNA: TGTGCCAGCGGAGGGGGTTACACAGATACGCAGTATTTT.

On this clone: This likely reflects a read error, since a far larger clone is one base away. The genes are TRBV30 and TRBJ1-1; TRBD1 is a possible D gene (6 bases). Germline values: CDR1 GTSNPN, CDR2 SVGIG (reference sequence). This CDR3 comprises 15 residues. CDR3 DNA sequence: TGTGCCTGGAGTGTAGGTAGAGCCGGGGACACTGAAGATTTCTTT. Protein product: CAWSVGRAGDTEDFF.